This T cell receptor (beta chain) emerged from a study of OX40 agonist ivuxolimab in advanced cancers. Overall study context: Of the participants, under 50% had some prior anti-PD-1, anti-PD-L1 or anti-CTLA-4 therapy, which was allowed. Broader study findings: Expanded clones were, on average, more numerous in CD8+ T cells than in CD4+. Both blood CD4+ and CD8+ T cells showed clonal growth by week 6 at 0.1 to 3.0 mg/kg.

V shed 5 bases and J shed 4 bases, with 18 bases lying between them. Germline CDR1 is SGHVS and CDR2 is FQNEAQ. The CDR3 runs to 15 residues. A word on this clone: What it recognizes is unknown.

Autoimmune disease history or systemic immunosuppression led to patients being barred. The table came from immunoSEQ multiplex PCR; TCRdb's copy has only in-frame clones and leaves some out. The sample yields some 69,000 clones, around four fifths seen once. The source was CD4+ or CD8+ T cells sorted from blood, collected in a trial of the OX40 agonist ivuxolimab. The chain uses TRBV7-8 and TRBJ2-7, with D perhaps given as TRBD1 or TRBD2 (5 bases each). The clonotype was recovered from an adult with an advanced solid tumor such as melanoma, head and neck, liver or kidney cancer. CDR3 bases: TGTGCCAGCAGCCAAGGGGACGGTTCATATTACGAGCAGTACTTC. This sequence encodes CASSQGDGSYYEQYF. Full variable domain (rest looked up from reference TRBV7-8 and TRBJ2-7): GAGVSQSPRYKVAKRGQDVALRCDPISGHVSLFWYQQALGQGPEFLTYFQNEAQLDKSGLPSDRFFAERPEGSVSTLKIQRTQQEDSAVYLCASSQGDGSYYEQYFGPGTRLTVT.